Listed below are T cell receptor beta chains from one sample, sequenced in a study of blood T cell repertoires in COVID-19. The repertoire was sequenced with immunoSEQ multiplex PCR; TCRdb's copy has only in-frame clones and lacks some. The top ten clones hold roughly a sixth of a sample with tens of thousands of clones, 86% of them seen once. Sequences were obtained from peripheral blood. These receptors all come from a woman of 80 years or more with acute or convalescent COVID-19. CDR3s include the opening cysteine and the closing phenylalanine or tryptophan. A D gene is named only where the DNA matches it firmly. Expanded clones get a size class; other rows say once, few or many, or leave the size out.

d_call | clone_size | j_call | v_call | cdr3_nt | cdr3_aa
- | - | TRBJ2-5 | TRBV19 | TGTGCCAGTAGCCCCAGGGCCGGAGAGACCCAGTACTTC | CASSPRAGETQYF
TRBD1 | once | TRBJ1-6 | TRBV4-1 | TGCGCCAGCAGCCAAGGGCCTACAGGGGGCGGGTCACCCCTCCACTTT | CASSQGPTGGGSPLHF
TRBD1 | - | TRBJ1-2 | TRBV5-1 | TGCGCCAGCAGCAAGGACAGGGGATATGGCTACACCTTC | CASSKDRGYGYTF
- | - | TRBJ1-6 | TRBV6-6 | TGTGCCAGCACTCGAGGGGACACTTTTAATTCACCCCTCCACTTT | CASTRGDTFNSPLHF
TRBD1 | - | TRBJ1-1 | TRBV3-1/TRBV3-2 | TGTGCCAGCAGCCAAGATCGAGGAGGGGGCAAGGACACTGAAGCTTTCTTT | CASSQDRGGGKDTEAFF
TRBD2 | - | TRBJ2-7 | TRBV11-3 | TGTGCCAGCAGCTTCAGCGGGGGGGCCTACGAGCAGTACTTC | CASSFSGGAYEQYF
- | - | TRBJ1-2 | TRBV13 | TGTGCCAGCGCACTCGGGTTGCCGAGGGGGATTAACTATGGCTACACCTTC | CASALGLPRGINYGYTF
TRBD1 | - | TRBJ1-2 | TRBV18 | TGTGCCAGCTCACCGGAGGTACAGGGGGCGAAAACCTTC | CASSPEVQGAKTF
- | - | TRBJ2-2 | TRBV11-2 | TGTGCCAGCAGCGGAACAGGGCTGGCCGGGGAGCTGTTTTTT | CASSGTGLAGELFF
- | - | TRBJ2-7 | TRBV23-1 | TGCGCCAGCAGCCCAAGGGACTTTGCCATCGGCTCCTACGAGCAGTACTTC | CASSPRDFAIGSYEQYF
- | - | TRBJ2-4 | TRBV7-9 | TGTGCCAGCAGCTCCGACAAGGGGATAGCCAAAAACATTCAGTACTTT | CASSSDKGIAKNIQYF
- | many | TRBJ1-1 | TRBV28 | TGTGCCAGCAGTAAGACAGGCCTCCGAATCCGCACTGAAGCTTTCTTT | CASSKTGLRIRTEAFF
- | - | TRBJ2-6 | TRBV19 | TGTGCCAGTAGTATACAGGGTAAAGGGGTCAAGGACTCTGGGGCCAACGTCCTGACTTTC | CASSIQGKGVKDSGANVLTF
TRBD2 | - | TRBJ2-7 | TRBV2 | TGTGCCAGCAGTTATAGCGGGGGGGCCTCCTACGAGCAGTACTTC | CASSYSGGASYEQYF
- | - | TRBJ2-7 | TRBV5-8 | TGTGCCAGCAGCTTGACAGCGGCTTCGGGTGAGCAGTACTTC | CASSLTAASGEQYF
TRBD1 | - | TRBJ2-7 | TRBV27 | TGTGCCAGCAGCTCCAAGGGTCTGGACAGGGCGGGAAACGAGCAGTACTTC | CASSSKGLDRAGNEQYF
- | - | TRBJ1-1 | TRBV5-1 | TGCGCCAGCAGCTTGATGGGGGGCACTGAAGCTTTCTTT | CASSLMGGTEAFF
- | - | TRBJ1-5 | TRBV6-6 | TGTGCCAGCAGCCAACGACATAGAAATCAGCCCCAGCATTTT | CASSQRHRNQPQHF
- | - | TRBJ2-7 | TRBV5-1 | TGCGCCAGCAGCCGCGGAGGGGACAGCTCCTACGAGCAGTACTTC | CASSRGGDSSYEQYF
- | - | TRBJ2-4 | TRBV5-1 | TGCGCCAGCAGCGACGGCTGGGGGCGAGGAGCCAAAAACATTCAGTACTTC | CASSDGWGRGAKNIQYF
- | - | TRBJ2-1 | TRBV5-1 | TGCGCCAGCAGCCCCTACTCTCAGGGGGGCAATGAGCAGTTCTTC | CASSPYSQGGNEQFF
- | - | TRBJ1-6 | TRBV7-3 | TGTGCCAGCAGCCCCAACACCAATTCACCCCTCCACTTT | CASSPNTNSPLHF
- | - | TRBJ2-1 | TRBV5-1 | TGCGCCAGCAGCTTGATGTCAGCAGGTGCCCATGAGCAGTTCTTC | CASSLMSAGAHEQFF
TRBD1 | - | TRBJ1-1 | TRBV28 | TGTGCCAGCAGTTTTCCAGGGGGGTATCGCACTGAAGCTTTCTTT | CASSFPGGYRTEAFF
- | - | TRBJ1-5 | TRBV10-3 | TGTGCCATCAGCGAAACAGAAGATCAGCCCCAGCATTTT | CAISETEDQPQHF
TRBD1 | few | TRBJ2-7 | TRBV6-5 | TGTGCCAGCAGTTCCCCGGGACAGAGCTCCTACGAGCAGTACTTC | CASSSPGQSSYEQYF
TRBD1 | - | TRBJ2-7 | TRBV5-1 | TGCGCCAGCAGCGACCTCACCGGGACAGGGGTCTACGAGCAGTACTTC | CASSDLTGTGVYEQYF
- | - | TRBJ1-2 | TRBV28 | TGTGCCAGCAGTGCAGGACACCTGCCCTCCTATGGCTACACCTTC | CASSAGHLPSYGYTF
- | - | TRBJ1-1 | TRBV21-1 | TGTGCCAGCAGCAAAAACAGGGGAGTGTCTGAAGCTTTCTTT | CASSKNRGVSEAFF
- | - | TRBJ2-1 | TRBV4-1 | TGCGCCAGCAGCCAAGTGTCCGGGGGCTCCTACAATGAGCAGTTCTTC | CASSQVSGGSYNEQFF
TRBD2 | - | TRBJ2-7 | TRBV4-1 | TGCGCCAGCAGCCAAGGGGTGGTGAGCGGGGGGCGTTCCTACGAGCAGTACTTC | CASSQGVVSGGRSYEQYF
TRBD1 | - | TRBJ2-7 | TRBV2 | TGTGCCAGCAGGGGGCGATGGACAGGTGGGGACGAGCAGTACTTC | CASRGRWTGGDEQYF
TRBD2 | - | TRBJ2-5 | TRBV19 | TGTGCCAGTAGTATCACCGGCGGGGGGGCAACCCAGTACTTC | CASSITGGGATQYF
TRBD2 | - | TRBJ2-2 | TRBV7-2 | TGTGCCAGCAGCCCCCTAGCGGGGGGTTACACCGGGGAGCTGTTTTTT | CASSPLAGGYTGELFF
- | - | TRBJ2-2 | TRBV11-3 | TGTGCCAGCAGCTTAGTATCGAAAGCGACCGGGGAGCTGTTTTTT | CASSLVSKATGELFF
TRBD1 | few | TRBJ1-6 | TRBV28 | TGTGCCAGCAGTTTTCTAGCAGGGGGAAAATCACCCCTCCACTTT | CASSFLAGGKSPLHF
TRBD1 | once | TRBJ1-4 | TRBV18 | TGTGCCAGCTCACCAGGGACAGTGGGCCCAACTAATGAAAAACTGTTTTTT | CASSPGTVGPTNEKLFF
TRBD2 | - | TRBJ2-1 | TRBV27 | TGTGCCAGCAGTTCTAGACTAGCGGGGCATGAGCAGTTCTTC | CASSSRLAGHEQFF
- | - | TRBJ1-5 | TRBV6-5 | TGTGCCAGCAGTTCGGCAGGCTACAATCAGCCCCAGCATTTT | CASSSAGYNQPQHF
TRBD1 | - | TRBJ1-2 | TRBV7-2 | TGTGCCAGCAGCTTATCGATGGGCAGGGGGCGAGAGAGCTCGGGCTACACCTTC | CASSLSMGRGRESSGYTF
- | - | TRBJ1-1 | TRBV21-1 | TGTGCCAGCAGCGCCACAGGGGATCGTCACACTGAAGCTTTCTTT | CASSATGDRHTEAFF
- | - | TRBJ2-2 | TRBV7-8 | TGTGCCAGCAGCCAAGACAGGTTTACTTACACCGGGGAGCTGTTTTTT | CASSQDRFTYTGELFF
TRBD2 | - | TRBJ2-5 | TRBV11-2 | TGTGCCAGCAGCCTTAACGTGGCGGGGGGGCTGGAGACCCAGTACTTC | CASSLNVAGGLETQYF
- | once | TRBJ2-3 | TRBV19 | TGTGCCAGTAGTAAAGGGGAAGCCCCTAGCACAGATACGCAGTATTTT | CASSKGEAPSTDTQYF